This T cell receptor beta chain was recovered during a study of T cell clonality in common variable immunodeficiency. Only in-frame clones appear in the TCRdb table, and some are missing; sequencing was by immunoSEQ multiplex PCR. The sample counts 55,000 or so clones, none seen once; the ten largest own roughly 5.9%. Study observations and caveats: Patient heterogeneity in the CVID cohort limited correlations between repertoire features and clinical complications. CVID subjects shared fewer TCRbeta clones than healthy controls did. CVID subjects showed higher TCRbeta clonality than healthy controls.

V gave up 1 base and J gave up 0 bases, with 10 bases separating them. CDR1 LNHDA and CDR2 SQIVND come from the germline V gene (reference sequence). CDR3 size: 16 residues. In its sample, this clone was seen many times. The antigen is unknown. From the germline J gene comes the end of the CDR3, since the read stops 3 residues before it. The sample was peripheral blood mononuclear cells. The sequence was collected from a person aged 18 to 75 in good health. This rearrangement joins TRBV19 to TRBJ1-3; TRBD1 is a possible D gene (6 bases). CDR3 sequence: CASSIGGQSSGNTIYF. Incomplete CDR3 DNA: TGTGCCAGTAGTATAGGGGGGCAGAGCTCTGGAAACACC. Full variable domain (outside the CDR3, taken from reference TRBV19 and TRBJ1-3): DGGITQSPKYLFRKEGQNVTLSCEQNLNHDAMYWYRQDPGQGLRLIYYSQIVNDFQKGDIAEGYSVSREKKESFPLTVTSAQKNPTAFYLCASSIGGQSSGNTIYFGEGSWLTVV.